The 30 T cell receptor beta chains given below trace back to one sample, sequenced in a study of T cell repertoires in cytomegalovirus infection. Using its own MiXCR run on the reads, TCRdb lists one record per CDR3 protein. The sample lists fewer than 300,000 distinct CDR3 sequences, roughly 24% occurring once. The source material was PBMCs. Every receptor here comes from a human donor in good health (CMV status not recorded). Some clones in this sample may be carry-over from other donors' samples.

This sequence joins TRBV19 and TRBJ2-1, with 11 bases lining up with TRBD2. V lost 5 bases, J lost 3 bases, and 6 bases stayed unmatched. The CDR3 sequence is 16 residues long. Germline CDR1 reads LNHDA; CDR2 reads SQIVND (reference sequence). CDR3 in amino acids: CASSPRTSGYYNEQFF. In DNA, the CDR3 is TGTGCCAGTAGTCCCCGGACTAGCGGGTACTACAATGAGCAGTTCTTC.

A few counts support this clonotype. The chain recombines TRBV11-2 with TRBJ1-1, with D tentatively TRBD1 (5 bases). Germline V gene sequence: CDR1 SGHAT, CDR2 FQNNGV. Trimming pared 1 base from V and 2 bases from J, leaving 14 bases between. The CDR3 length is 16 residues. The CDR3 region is CASSLGAGRGNTEAFF. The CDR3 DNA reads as TGTGCCAGCAGCTTAGGGGCAGGGCGGGGTAACACTGAAGCTTTCTTT.

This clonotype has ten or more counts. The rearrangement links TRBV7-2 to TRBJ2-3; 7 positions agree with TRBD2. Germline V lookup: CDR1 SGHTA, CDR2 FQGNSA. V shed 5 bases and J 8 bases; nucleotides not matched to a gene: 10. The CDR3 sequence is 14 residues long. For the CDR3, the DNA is TGTGCCAGCAGCGGGGGGGACCCGAGAAGTACGCAGTATTTT. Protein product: CASSGGDPRSTQYF.

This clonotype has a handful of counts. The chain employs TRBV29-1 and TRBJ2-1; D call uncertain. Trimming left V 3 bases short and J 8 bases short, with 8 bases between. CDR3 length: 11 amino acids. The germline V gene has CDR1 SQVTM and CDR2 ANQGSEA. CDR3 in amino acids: CSVDAVDEQFF. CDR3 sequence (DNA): TGCAGCGTTGATGCAGTGGATGAGCAGTTCTTC.

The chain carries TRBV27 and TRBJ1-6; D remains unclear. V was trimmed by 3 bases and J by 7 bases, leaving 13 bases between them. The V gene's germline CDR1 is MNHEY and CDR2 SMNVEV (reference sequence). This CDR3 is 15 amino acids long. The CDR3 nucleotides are TGTGCCAGCAGTTTTGTCCTAGGTGGCAATTCACCCCTCCACTTT. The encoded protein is CASSFVLGGNSPLHF.

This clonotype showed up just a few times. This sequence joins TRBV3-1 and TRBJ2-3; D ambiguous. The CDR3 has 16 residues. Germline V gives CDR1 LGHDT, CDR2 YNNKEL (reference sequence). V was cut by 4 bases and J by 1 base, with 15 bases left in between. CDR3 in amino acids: CASSPLLGWGTDTQYF. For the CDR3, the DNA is TGTGCCAGCAGCCCTCTCCTAGGGTGGGGCACAGATACGCAGTATTTT.

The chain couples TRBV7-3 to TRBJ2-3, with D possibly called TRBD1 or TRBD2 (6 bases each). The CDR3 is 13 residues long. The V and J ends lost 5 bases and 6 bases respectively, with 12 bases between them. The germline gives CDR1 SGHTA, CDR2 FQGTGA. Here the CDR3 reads CASSRGGPDTQYF. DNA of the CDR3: TGTGCCAGCAGCCGAGGGGGGCCTGATACGCAGTATTTT.

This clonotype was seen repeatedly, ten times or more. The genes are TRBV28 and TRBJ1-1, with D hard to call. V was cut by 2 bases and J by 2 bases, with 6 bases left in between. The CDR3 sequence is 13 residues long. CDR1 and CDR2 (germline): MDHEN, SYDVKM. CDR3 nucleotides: TGTGCCAGCAGTTTACCGGACAACACTGAAGCTTTCTTT. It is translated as CASSLPDNTEAFF.

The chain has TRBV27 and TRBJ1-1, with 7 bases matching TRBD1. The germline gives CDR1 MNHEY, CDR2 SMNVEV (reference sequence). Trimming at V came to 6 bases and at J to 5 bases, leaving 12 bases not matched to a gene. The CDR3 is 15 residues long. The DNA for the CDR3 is TGTGCCAGCAGGCCGTCACAGGGGCAGGGTACTGAAGCTTTCTTT. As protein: CASRPSQGQGTEAFF.

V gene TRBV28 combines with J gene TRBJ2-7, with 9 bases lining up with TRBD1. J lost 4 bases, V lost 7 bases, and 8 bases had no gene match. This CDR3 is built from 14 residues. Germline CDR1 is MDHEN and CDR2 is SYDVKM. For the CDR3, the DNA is TGTGCCAGCACCCTCCGGGACAGGGCTTACGAGCAGTACTTC. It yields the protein CASTLRDRAYEQYF.

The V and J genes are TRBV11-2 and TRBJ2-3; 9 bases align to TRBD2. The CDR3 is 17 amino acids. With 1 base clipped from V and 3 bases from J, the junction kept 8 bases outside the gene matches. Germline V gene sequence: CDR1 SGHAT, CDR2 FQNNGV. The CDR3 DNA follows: TGTGCCAGCAGCTTAGGAGAACTAGCGGGTGGTACAGATACGCAGTATTTT. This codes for CASSLGELAGGTDTQYF. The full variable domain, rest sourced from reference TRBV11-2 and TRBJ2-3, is EAGVAQSPRYKIIEKRQSVAFWCNPISGHATLYWYQQILGQGPKLLIQFQNNGVVDDSQLPKDRFSAERLKGVDSTLKIQPAKLEDSAVYLCASSLGELAGGTDTQYFGPGTRLTVL.

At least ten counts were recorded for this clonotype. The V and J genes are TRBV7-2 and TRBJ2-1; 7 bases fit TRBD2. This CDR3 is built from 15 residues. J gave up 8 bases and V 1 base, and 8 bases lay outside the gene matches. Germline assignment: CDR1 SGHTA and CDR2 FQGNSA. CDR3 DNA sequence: TGTGCCAGCAGCTTAGTTGCCAGCGGGGTTGATGAGCAGTTCTTC. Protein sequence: CASSLVASGVDEQFF.

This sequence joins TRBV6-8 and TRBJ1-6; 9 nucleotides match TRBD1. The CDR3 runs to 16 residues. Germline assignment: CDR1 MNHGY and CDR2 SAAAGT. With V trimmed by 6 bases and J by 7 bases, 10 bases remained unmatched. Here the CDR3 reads CASRPPGQGGNSPLHF. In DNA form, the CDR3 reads TGTGCCAGCAGGCCGCCGGGACAGGGAGGAAATTCACCCCTCCACTTT.

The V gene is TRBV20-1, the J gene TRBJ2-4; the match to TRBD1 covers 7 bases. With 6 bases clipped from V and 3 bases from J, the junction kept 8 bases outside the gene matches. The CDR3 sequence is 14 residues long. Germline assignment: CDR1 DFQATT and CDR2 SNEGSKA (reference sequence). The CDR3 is CSAEDRSDKNIQYF. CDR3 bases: TGCAGTGCGGAGGACAGGTCGGACAAAAACATTCAGTACTTC.

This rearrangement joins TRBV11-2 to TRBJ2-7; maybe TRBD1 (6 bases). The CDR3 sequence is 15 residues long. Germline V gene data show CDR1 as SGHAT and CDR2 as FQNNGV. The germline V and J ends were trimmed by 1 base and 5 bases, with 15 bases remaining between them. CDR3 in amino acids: CASSLAVTGRNEQYF. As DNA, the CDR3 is TGTGCCAGCAGCTTAGCGGTGACAGGCCGGAACGAGCAGTACTTC.

In DNA form, the CDR3 reads TGTGCCAGCAGCTCCGGCGGGACAGCTCGGGACGAGCAGTACTTC. Protein sequence: CASSSGGTARDEQYF. This chain connects TRBV11-2 to TRBJ2-7; D possibly corresponds to TRBD1 (7 bases). V dropped 4 bases and J dropped 5 bases, with 18 bases sitting between them. The germline gives CDR1 SGHAT, CDR2 FQNNGV. This CDR3 spans 15 amino acids. Drawing the rest from reference TRBV11-2 and TRBJ2-7, the complete variable domain is EAGVAQSPRYKIIEKRQSVAFWCNPISGHATLYWYQQILGQGPKLLIQFQNNGVVDDSQLPKDRFSAERLKGVDSTLKIQPAKLEDSAVYLCASSSGGTARDEQYFGPGTRLTVT.

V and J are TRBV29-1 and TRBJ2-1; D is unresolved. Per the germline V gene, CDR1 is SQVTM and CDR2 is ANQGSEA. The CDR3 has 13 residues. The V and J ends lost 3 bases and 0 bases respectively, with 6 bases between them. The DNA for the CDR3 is TGCAGCGTTGACAGGAGCTCCTACAATGAGCAGTTCTTC. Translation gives CSVDRSSYNEQFF.

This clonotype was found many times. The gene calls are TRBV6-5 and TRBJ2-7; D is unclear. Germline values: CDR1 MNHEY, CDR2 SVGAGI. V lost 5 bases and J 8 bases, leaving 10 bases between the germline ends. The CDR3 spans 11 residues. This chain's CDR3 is CASSNLGQQYF. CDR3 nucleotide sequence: TGTGCCAGCAGTAACCTGGGTCAGCAGTACTTC.

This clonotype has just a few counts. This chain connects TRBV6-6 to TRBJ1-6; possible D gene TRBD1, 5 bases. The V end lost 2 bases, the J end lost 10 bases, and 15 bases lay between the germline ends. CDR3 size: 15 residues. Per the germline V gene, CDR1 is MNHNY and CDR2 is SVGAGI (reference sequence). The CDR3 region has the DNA TGTGCCAGCAGTTACCGGCCGGGACGGACATCACCCCTCCACTTT. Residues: CASSYRPGRTSPLHF.

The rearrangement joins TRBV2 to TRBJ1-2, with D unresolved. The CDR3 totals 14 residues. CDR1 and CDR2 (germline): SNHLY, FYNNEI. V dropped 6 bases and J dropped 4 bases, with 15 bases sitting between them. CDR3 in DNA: TGTGCCAGCAGACCCGAACAAACGCGCTATGGCTACACCTTC. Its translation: CASRPEQTRYGYTF.

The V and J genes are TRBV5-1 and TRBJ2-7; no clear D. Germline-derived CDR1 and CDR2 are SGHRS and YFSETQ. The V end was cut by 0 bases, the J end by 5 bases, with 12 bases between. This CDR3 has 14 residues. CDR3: CASSLVALYDEQYF. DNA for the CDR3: TGCGCCAGCAGCTTGGTGGCCCTTTACGACGAGCAGTACTTC.

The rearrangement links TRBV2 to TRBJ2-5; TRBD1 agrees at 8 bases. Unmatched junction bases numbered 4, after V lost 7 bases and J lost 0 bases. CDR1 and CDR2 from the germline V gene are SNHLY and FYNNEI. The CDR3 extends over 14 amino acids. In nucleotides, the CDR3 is TGTGCCAGCACCAGGGGGCTACACCAAGAGACCCAGTACTTC. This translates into CASTRGLHQETQYF. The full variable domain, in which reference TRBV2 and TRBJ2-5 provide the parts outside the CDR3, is EPEVTQTPSHQVTQMGQEVILRCVPISNHLYFYWYRQILGQKVEFLVSFYNNEISEKSEIFDDQFSVERPDGSNFTLKIRSTKLEDSAMYFCASTRGLHQETQYFGPGTRLLVL.

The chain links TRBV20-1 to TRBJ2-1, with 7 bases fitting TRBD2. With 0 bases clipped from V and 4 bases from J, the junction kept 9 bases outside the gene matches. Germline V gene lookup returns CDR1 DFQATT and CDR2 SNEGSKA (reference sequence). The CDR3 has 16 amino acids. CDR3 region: CSAREDGRKPYNEQFF. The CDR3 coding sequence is TGCAGTGCTAGAGAGGACGGGAGGAAACCTTACAATGAGCAGTTCTTC.

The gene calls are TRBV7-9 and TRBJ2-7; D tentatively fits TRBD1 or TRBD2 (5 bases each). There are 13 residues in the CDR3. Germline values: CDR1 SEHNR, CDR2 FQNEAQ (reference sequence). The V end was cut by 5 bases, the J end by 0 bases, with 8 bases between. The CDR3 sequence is CASSTGRSYEQYF. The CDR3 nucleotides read TGTGCCAGCAGCACGGGACGCTCCTACGAGCAGTACTTC.

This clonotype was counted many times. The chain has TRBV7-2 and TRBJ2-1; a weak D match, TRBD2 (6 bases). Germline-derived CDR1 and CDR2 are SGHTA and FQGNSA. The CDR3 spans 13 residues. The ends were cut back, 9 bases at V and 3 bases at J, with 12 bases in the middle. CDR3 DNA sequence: TGTGCCAGTAAGGCGGGGAGCTACAATGAGCAGTTCTTC. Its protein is CASKAGSYNEQFF.

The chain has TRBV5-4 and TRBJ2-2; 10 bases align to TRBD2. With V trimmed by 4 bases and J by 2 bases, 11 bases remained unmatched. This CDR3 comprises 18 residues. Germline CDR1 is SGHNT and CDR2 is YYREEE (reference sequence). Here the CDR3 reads CASSLEMGLATNTGELFF. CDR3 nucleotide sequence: TGTGCCAGCAGCCTTGAGATGGGACTAGCGACCAACACCGGGGAGCTGTTTTTT.

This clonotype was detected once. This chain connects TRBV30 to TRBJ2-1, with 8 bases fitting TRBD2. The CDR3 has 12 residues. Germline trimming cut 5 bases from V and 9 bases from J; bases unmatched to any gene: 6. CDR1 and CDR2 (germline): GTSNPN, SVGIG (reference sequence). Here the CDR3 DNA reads TGTGCCTGGGCCGGGAGGGTCGGTGAGCAGTTCTTC. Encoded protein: CAWAGRVGEQFF.

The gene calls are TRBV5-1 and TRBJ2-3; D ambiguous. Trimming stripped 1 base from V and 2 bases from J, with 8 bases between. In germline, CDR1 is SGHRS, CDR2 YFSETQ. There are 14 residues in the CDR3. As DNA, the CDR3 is TGCGCCAGCAGCTTGTTTCGTCACACAGATACGCAGTATTTT. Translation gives CASSLFRHTDTQYF. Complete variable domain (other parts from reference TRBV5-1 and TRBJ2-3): KAGVTQTPRYLIKTRGQQVTLSCSPISGHRSVSWYQQTPGQGLQFLFEYFSETQRNKGNFPGRFSGRQFSNSRSEMNVSTLELGDSALYLCASSLFRHTDTQYFGPGTRLTVL.

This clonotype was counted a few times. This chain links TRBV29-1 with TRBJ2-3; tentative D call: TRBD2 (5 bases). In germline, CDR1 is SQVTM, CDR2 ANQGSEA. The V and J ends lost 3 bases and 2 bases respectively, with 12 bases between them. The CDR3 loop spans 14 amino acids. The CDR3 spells CSVDVGLATDTQYF. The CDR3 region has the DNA TGCAGCGTTGACGTCGGACTGGCCACAGATACGCAGTATTTT.

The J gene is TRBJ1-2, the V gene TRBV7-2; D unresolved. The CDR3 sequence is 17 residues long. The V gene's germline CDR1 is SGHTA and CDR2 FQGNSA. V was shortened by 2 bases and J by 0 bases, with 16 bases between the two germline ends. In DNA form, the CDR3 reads TGTGCCAGCAGCTTATTTCGAGTTTTGAGGGCTAACTATGGCTACACCTTC. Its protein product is CASSLFRVLRANYGYTF.